This T cell receptor (beta chain) was identified in a study of blood T cells in healthy people across ages. Study-wide findings and caveats: Relative to aged donors, long-lived donors carried more naive CD4+ cells and displayed higher diversity.

A remark on this clonotype: Antigen specificity is unknown.

V trimming: 6 bases; J trimming: 4 bases; junction bases outside the gene matches: 7. The CDR3 has 14 residues. Germline V gives CDR1 SGHRS, CDR2 YFSETQ. Through a sample-barcoded 5' primer and a J-beta primer mix, a second PCR was run for about 7 to 12 cycles. Per-sample output comprised a minimum of 3 million paired-end reads containing CDR3. TCRdb re-called the 5' RACE reads with MiXCR, one entry per CDR3 protein. In the table there are about 1.5 million distinct CDR3 sequences, 35% to 45% of which are singletons. The origin of this receptor is a woman between 18 and 29 years old in good health. Sequencing was done on a sample of blood. J is TRBJ2-3 and V is TRBV5-1; TRBD2 agrees at 8 bases. The CDR3 sequence is CASTFGLAADTQYF. CDR3 coding DNA: TGCGCCAGCACCTTCGGACTAGCAGCAGATACGCAGTATTTT.